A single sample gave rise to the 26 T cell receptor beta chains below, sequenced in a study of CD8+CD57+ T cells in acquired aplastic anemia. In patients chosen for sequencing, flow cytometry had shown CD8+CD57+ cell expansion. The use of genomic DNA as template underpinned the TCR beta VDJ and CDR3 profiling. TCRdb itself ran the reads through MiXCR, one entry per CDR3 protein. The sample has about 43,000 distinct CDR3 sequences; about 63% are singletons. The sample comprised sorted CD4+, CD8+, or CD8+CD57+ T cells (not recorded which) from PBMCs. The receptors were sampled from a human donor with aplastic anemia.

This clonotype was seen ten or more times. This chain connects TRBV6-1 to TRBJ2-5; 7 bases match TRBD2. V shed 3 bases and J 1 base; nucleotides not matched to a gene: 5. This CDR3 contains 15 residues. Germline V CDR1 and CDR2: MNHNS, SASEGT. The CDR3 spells CASSEGRGSQETQYF. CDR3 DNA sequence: TGTGCCAGCAGTGAGGGGCGGGGGAGCCAAGAGACCCAGTACTTC.

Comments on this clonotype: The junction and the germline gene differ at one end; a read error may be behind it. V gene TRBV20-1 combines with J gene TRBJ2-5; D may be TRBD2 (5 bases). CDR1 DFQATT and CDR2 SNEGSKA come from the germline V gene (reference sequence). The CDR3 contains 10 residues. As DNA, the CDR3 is TGCAGTGCTAGAGAGGTACTAGTCGTCTTC. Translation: CSAREVLVVF.

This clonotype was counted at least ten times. CDR3 nucleotide sequence: TGTGCCAGCAGTCCAAAATTCAGGGATGAGCAGTTCTTC. Translation gives CASSPKFRDEQFF. The chain links TRBV27 to TRBJ2-1; tentative D call: TRBD1 (5 bases). Germline values: CDR1 MNHEY, CDR2 SMNVEV (reference sequence). V was pared by 5 bases and J by 8 bases, with 13 bases between. The CDR3 runs 13 residues.

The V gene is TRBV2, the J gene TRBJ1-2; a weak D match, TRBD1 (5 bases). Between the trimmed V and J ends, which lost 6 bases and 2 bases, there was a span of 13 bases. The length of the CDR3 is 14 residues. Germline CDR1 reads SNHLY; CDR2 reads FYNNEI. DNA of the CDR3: TGTGCCAGCAGAGGGACGGCGGACAACTATGGCTACACCTTC. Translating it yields CASRGTADNYGYTF.

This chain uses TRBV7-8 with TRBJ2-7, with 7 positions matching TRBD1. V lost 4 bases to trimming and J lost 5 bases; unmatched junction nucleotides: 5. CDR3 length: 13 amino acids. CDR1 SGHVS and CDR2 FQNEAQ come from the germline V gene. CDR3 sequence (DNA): TGTGCCAGCAGCTGGGGACAGTTCGACGAGCAGTACTTC. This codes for CASSWGQFDEQYF.

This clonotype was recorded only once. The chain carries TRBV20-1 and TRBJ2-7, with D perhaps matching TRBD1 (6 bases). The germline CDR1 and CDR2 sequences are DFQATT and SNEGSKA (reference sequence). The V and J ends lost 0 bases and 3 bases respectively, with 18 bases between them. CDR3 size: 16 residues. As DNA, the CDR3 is TGCAGTGCTAGAGACAGGGGTAGGTCCCGCGGCTACGAGCAGTACTTC. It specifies CSARDRGRSRGYEQYF.

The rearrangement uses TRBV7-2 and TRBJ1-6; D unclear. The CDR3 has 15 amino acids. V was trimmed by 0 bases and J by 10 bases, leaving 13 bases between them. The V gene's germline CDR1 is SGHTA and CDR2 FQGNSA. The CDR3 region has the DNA TGTGCCAGCAGCTTAGCCCCGGGGATAAGATCACCCCTCCACTTT. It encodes CASSLAPGIRSPLHF.

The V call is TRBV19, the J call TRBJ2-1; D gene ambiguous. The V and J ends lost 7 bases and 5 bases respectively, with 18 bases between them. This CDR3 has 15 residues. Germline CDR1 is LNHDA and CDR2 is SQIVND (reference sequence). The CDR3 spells CASNGLVALHNEQFF. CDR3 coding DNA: TGTGCCAGTAATGGGCTAGTTGCCCTGCACAATGAGCAGTTCTTC.

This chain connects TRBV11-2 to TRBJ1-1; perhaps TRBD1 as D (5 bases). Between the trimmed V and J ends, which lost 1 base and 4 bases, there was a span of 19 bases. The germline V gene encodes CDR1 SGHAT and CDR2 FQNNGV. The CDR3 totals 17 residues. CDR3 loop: CASSLVQGSGPITEAFF. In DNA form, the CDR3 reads TGTGCCAGCAGCTTAGTTCAAGGGTCGGGGCCGATCACTGAAGCTTTCTTT. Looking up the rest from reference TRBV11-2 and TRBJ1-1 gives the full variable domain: EAGVAQSPRYKIIEKRQSVAFWCNPISGHATLYWYQQILGQGPKLLIQFQNNGVVDDSQLPKDRFSAERLKGVDSTLKIQPAKLEDSAVYLCASSLVQGSGPITEAFFGQGTRLTVV.

CDR3 in amino acids: CASSPRQDGPYEQYF. CDR3 DNA: TGCGCCAGCAGCCCCAGACAGGATGGGCCCTACGAGCAGTACTTC. V is TRBV5-1 and J is TRBJ2-7; D is possibly TRBD1 (6 bases). The CDR3 covers 15 residues. The germline gives CDR1 SGHRS, CDR2 YFSETQ. V was cut by 4 bases and J by 2 bases, with 16 bases left in between.

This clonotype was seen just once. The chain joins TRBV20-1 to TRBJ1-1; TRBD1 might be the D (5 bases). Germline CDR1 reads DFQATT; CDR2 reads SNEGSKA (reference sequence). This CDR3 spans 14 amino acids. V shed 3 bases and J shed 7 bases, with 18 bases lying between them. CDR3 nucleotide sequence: TGCAGTGCTAGCGTGGGTAGGGGAGGTAATGAAGCTTTCTTT. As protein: CSASVGRGGNEAFF.

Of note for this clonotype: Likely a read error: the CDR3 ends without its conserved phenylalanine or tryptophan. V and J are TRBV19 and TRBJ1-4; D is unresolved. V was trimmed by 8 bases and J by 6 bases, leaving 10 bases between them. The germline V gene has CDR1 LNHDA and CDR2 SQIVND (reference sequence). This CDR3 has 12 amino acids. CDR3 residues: CASGWADEKLFS. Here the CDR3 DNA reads TGTGCCAGTGGTTGGGCGGATGAAAAACTGTTTTCT.

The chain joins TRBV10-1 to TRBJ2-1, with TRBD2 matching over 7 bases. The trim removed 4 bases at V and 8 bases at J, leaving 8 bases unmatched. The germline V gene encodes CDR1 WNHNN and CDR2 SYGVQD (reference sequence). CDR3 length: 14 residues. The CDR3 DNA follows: TGCGCCAGCAGTGTTACGGGGGGTGGGGATGAGCAGTTCTTC. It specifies CASSVTGGGDEQFF.

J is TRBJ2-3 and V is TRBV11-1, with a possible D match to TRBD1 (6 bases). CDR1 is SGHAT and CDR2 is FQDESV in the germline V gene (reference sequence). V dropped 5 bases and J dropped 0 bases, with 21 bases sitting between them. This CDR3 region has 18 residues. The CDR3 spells CASSTGTWGWPSTDTQYF. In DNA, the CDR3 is TGTGCCAGCAGCACCGGGACATGGGGGTGGCCTAGCACAGATACGCAGTATTTT.

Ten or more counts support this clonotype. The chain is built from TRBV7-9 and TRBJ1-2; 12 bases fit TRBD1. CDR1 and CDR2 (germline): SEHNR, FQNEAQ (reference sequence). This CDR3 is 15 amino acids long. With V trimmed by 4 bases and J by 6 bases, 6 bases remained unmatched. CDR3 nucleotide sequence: TGTGCCAGCAGCTCACCGGGACAGGGGGCGAATGGCTACACCTTC. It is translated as CASSSPGQGANGYTF.

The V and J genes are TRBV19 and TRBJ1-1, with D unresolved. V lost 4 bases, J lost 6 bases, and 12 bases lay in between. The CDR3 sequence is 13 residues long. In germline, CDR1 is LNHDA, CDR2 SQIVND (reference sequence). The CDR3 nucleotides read TGTGCCAGTAGTACGCACGGGTACGCTGAAGCTTTCTTT. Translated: CASSTHGYAEAFF.

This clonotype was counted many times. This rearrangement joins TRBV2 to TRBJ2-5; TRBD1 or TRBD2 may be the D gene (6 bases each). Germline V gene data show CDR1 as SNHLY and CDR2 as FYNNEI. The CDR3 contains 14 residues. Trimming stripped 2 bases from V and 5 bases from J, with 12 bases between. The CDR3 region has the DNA TGTGCCAGCAGTGAATTTTCGGGGGCGGAGACCCAGTACTTC. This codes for CASSEFSGAETQYF.

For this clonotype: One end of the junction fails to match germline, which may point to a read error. Written as DNA, the CDR3 is TGTGCCACCAGTGATTTGCGGCGGGGGGTGGGCGAGCAGTACTTC. Translating it yields CATSDLRRGVGEQYF. V is TRBV2 and J is TRBJ2-7, with 8 positions matching TRBD2. The CDR3 extends over 15 amino acids. Germline loops: CDR1 SNHLY, CDR2 FYNNEI.

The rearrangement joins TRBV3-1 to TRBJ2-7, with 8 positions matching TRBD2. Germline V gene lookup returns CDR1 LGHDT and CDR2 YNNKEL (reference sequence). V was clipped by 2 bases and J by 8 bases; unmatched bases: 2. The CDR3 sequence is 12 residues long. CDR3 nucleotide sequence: TGTGCCAGCAGCCAAAGCGGGGGTCAGCAGTACTTC. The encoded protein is CASSQSGGQQYF.

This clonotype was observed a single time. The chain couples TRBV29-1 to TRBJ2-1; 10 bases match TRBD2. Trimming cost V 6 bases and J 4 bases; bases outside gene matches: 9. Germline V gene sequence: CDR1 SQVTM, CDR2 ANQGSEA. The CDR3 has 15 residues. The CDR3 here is CSVVSGGAAYNEQFF. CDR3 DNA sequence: TGCAGCGTAGTGAGCGGGGGGGCCGCGTACAATGAGCAGTTCTTC.

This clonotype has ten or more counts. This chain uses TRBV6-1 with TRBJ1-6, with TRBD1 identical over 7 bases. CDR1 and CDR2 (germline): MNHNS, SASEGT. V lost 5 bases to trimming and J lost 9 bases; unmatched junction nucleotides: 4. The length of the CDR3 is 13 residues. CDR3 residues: CASSQGEVSPLHF. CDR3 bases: TGTGCCAGCAGTCAGGGGGAAGTTTCACCCCTCCACTTT.

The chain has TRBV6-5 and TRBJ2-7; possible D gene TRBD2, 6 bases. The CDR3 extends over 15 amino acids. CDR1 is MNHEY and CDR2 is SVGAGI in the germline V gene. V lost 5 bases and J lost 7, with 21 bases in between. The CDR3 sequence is CASSNRGSSYNEQYF. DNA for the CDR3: TGTGCCAGCAGTAACCGGGGGTCGAGCTACAATGAGCAGTACTTC.

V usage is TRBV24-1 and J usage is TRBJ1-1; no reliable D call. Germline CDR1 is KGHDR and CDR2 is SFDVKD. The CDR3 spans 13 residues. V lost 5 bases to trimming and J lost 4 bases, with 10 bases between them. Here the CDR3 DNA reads TGTGCCACCAGTGTAGGTTACGGCACTGAAGCTTTCTTT. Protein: CATSVGYGTEAFF.

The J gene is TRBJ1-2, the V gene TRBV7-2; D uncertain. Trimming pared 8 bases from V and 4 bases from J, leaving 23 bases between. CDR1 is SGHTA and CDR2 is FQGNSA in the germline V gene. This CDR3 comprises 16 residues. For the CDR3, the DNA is TGTGCCAGCGGCCGTGACCTAAAGGAATACAGCTATGGCTACACCTTC. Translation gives CASGRDLKEYSYGYTF.

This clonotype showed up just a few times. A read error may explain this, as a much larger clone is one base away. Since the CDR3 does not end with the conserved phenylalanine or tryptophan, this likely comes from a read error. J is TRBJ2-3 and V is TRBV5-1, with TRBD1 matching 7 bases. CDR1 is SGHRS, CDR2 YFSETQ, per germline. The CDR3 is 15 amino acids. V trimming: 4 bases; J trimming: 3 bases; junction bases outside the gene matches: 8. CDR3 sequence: CASSAWDRATDTQYS. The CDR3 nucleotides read TGCGCCAGCAGCGCCTGGGACAGAGCGACAGATACGCAGTATTCT.

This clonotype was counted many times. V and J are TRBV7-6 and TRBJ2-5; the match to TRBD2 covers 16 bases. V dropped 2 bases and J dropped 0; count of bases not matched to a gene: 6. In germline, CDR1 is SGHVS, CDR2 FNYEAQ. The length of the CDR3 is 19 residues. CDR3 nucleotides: TGTGCCAGCAGCTTAATTCCGGGACTAGCGGGGGGGTACCAAGAGACCCAGTACTTC. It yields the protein CASSLIPGLAGGYQETQYF.